This TCR beta chain was sequenced during a study of T cell changes during pregnancy in multiple sclerosis. TCRdb's table, derived via immunoSEQ multiplex PCR, lists solely in-frame clones and lacks some. Of roughly 80,000 clones in the sample, approximately 89% were seen once. The CDR3 has 13 residues. CDR1 is SNHLY and CDR2 is FYNNEI in the germline V gene. V was cut by 8 bases and J by 3 bases, with 14 bases left in between. The chain has TRBV2 and TRBJ2-7; TRBD1 is a possible D gene (6 bases). The specimen comprised peripheral blood, sampled before pregnancy. The receptor's source is a female donor with multiple sclerosis, enrolled in a pregnancy study. The CDR3 DNA reads as TGTGCCAGCTCTATTACAGGGAACTACGAGCAGTACTTC. This translates into CASSITGNYEQYF.